The rows below give T cell receptor beta chains drawn from one sample of a study of blood T cell repertoires in COVID-19. Repertoires were generated with immunoSEQ multiplex PCR, while TCRdb's copy carries only in-frame clones and drops some. The data hold 360,000 or so clones, with around 89% observed a single time. Sequencing was carried out using peripheral blood. Receptor source: a man younger than 35 with active or convalescent COVID-19. Both conserved end residues are part of each CDR3. The D gene is left open where the match is weak. Size tells how often a clone was seen (once, few, many) or the class of an expanded clone, and some rows leave it out.

TRBD1	TRBV7-2	.	TRBJ1-1	CASTRQGAITEAFF	TGTGCCAGCACGCGACAGGGGGCGATCACTGAAGCTTTCTTT
TRBD1	TRBV19	.	TRBJ2-3	CASSMLTGAVTDTQYF	TGTGCCAGTAGTATGCTGACAGGGGCCGTCACAGATACGCAGTATTTT
TRBD2	TRBV6-2/TRBV6-3	.	TRBJ2-1	CASSDPGLADEQFF	TGTGCCAGCAGTGACCCGGGACTAGCGGATGAGCAGTTCTTC
.	TRBV7-2	few	TRBJ1-1	CASSRDTLNTEAFF	TGTGCCAGCAGCCGGGACACATTGAACACTGAAGCTTTCTTT
.	TRBV24-1	.	TRBJ2-7	CATGGGPSYEQYF	TGTGCCACCGGGGGGGGGCCATCCTACGAGCAGTACTTC
.	TRBV4-1	.	TRBJ2-1	CASSQEEGPSRNEQFF	TGCGCCAGCAGCCAAGAGGAAGGGCCTAGCAGGAATGAGCAGTTCTTC
.	TRBV28	.	TRBJ2-7	CATADWTYEQYF	TGTGCCACGGCGGACTGGACCTACGAGCAGTACTTC
TRBD2	TRBV2	.	TRBJ2-7	CASVIDRTSGKWEQYF	TGTGCCAGCGTGATAGACCGGACTAGCGGAAAGTGGGAGCAGTACTTC
TRBD1	TRBV7-9	.	TRBJ1-4	CASSLEGRQGGEKLFF	TGTGCCAGCAGCTTGGAGGGCCGACAGGGTGGGGAAAAACTGTTTTTT
TRBD1	TRBV7-9	.	TRBJ2-2	CASSLQGTVPGELFF	TGTGCCAGCAGCTTACAGGGGACAGTCCCCGGGGAGCTGTTTTTT
.	TRBV2	.	TRBJ1-6	CASRGVNNSPLHF	TGTGCCAGCAGAGGGGTTAATAATTCACCCCTCCACTTT
.	TRBV7-3	.	TRBJ2-2	CASSLQGYTGELFF	TGTGCCAGCAGCTTACAGGGTTACACCGGGGAGCTGTTTTTT
.	TRBV4-1	.	TRBJ1-1	CASSRPGRHTEAFF	TGCGCCAGCAGCCGCCCCGGGAGGCACACTGAAGCTTTCTTT
.	TRBV19	.	TRBJ2-6	CASSIGRGTLSGANVLTF	TGTGCCAGTAGTATAGGCAGGGGGACTCTCTCTGGGGCCAACGTCCTGACTTTC
.	TRBV5-8	once	TRBJ1-5	CASSRRGEPQHF	TGTGCCAGCAGCCGCAGGGGCGAGCCCCAGCATTTT
.	TRBV28	.	TRBJ2-7	CASSARGGSKSYEQYF	TGTGCCAGCAGTGCCCGGGGTGGGAGTAAGTCCTACGAGCAGTACTTC
.	TRBV19	.	TRBJ2-2	CASSLPGELFF	TGTGCCAGTAGTCTCCCCGGGGAGCTGTTTTTT
.	TRBV7-3	.	TRBJ1-1	CASSLIGGLPLGAFF	TGTGCCAGCAGCTTAATTGGGGGACTCCCCTTGGGAGCTTTCTTT
.	TRBV11-2	.	TRBJ2-6	CASSLVASFSSGANVLTF	TGTGCCAGCAGCTTAGTGGCCAGTTTTAGCTCTGGGGCCAACGTGCTGACTTTC
.	TRBV6-5	.	TRBJ1-1	CASSSDRRGTEAFF	TGTGCCAGCAGTTCCGACCGTCGGGGCACTGAAGCTTTCTTT
.	TRBV7-2	.	TRBJ2-3	CASSWDFTDTQYF	TGTGCCAGCAGTTGGGACTTCACAGATACGCAGTATTTT
TRBD1	TRBV30	.	TRBJ2-2	CAWTGTGAGELFF	TGTGCCTGGACCGGGACAGGGGCCGGGGAGCTGTTTTTT
.	TRBV29-1	.	TRBJ2-5	CSVQGRLGWETQYF	TGCAGCGTCCAAGGGAGGTTGGGATGGGAGACCCAGTACTTC
.	TRBV6-6	.	TRBJ1-1	CAGLRGGSDTEAFF	TGTGCCGGCCTCCGGGGGGGATCGGACACTGAAGCTTTCTTT
.	TRBV5-1	.	TRBJ1-6	CASSGDKNSPLHF	TGCGCCAGCAGCGGGGACAAGAATTCACCCCTCCACTTT
TRBD1	TRBV5-6	.	TRBJ1-2	CASSLTLKGAGGYTF	TGTGCCAGCAGCTTGACCTTAAAGGGGGCGGGTGGCTACACCTTC
.	TRBV7-3	.	TRBJ2-6	CASSPQGGGASSGANVLTF	TGTGCCAGCAGCCCGCAGGGTGGGGGGGCCAGCTCTGGGGCCAACGTCCTGACTTTC
.	TRBV5-1	.	TRBJ1-1	CASSQDSNTEAFF	TGCGCCAGCAGCCAGGACAGTAACACTGAAGCTTTCTTT
TRBD1	TRBV4-3	.	TRBJ1-1	CASSRFHGTENTEAFF	TGCGCCAGCAGCCGCTTCCATGGGACAGAGAACACTGAAGCTTTCTTT
TRBD2	TRBV4-2	.	TRBJ2-3	CASSQVAGLVPDTQYF	TGTGCCAGCAGCCAAGTGGCCGGACTAGTTCCAGATACGCAGTATTTT
.	TRBV4-3	.	TRBJ2-7	CASSHKIRGYYEQYF	TGCGCCAGCAGCCACAAAATACGGGGGTACTACGAGCAGTACTTC
TRBD2	TRBV9	.	TRBJ2-5	CASSVGSVAGGPSGETQYF	TGTGCCAGCAGCGTAGGCTCGGTAGCGGGAGGGCCCTCGGGCGAGACCCAGTACTTC
.	TRBV6-4	.	TRBJ2-7	CASSEISEMLPTTSSYEQYF	TGTGCCAGCAGTGAAATATCGGAGATGCTTCCGACGACTAGCTCCTACGAGCAGTACTTC
TRBD2	TRBV30	.	TRBJ2-1	CACGLAGGGWQFF	TGTGCCTGCGGACTAGCGGGAGGCGGATGGCAGTTCTTC
.	TRBV6-5	.	TRBJ1-3	CASSYKGTFAGNTIYF	TGTGCCAGCAGTTACAAAGGGACATTTGCTGGAAACACCATATATTTT
.	TRBV7-6	.	TRBJ2-3	CASSLAPVPDTQYF	TGTGCCAGCAGCTTAGCGCCGGTCCCAGATACGCAGTATTTT
.	TRBV30	.	TRBJ1-1	CAWGLMNTEAFF	TGTGCCTGGGGTCTTATGAACACTGAAGCTTTCTTT
TRBD1	TRBV5-8	.	TRBJ2-7	CASSLPTGGYEQYF	TGTGCCAGCAGCCTCCCGACAGGGGGCTACGAGCAGTACTTC
.	TRBV16	.	TRBJ2-1	CASSQNQGYEQFF	TGTGCCAGCAGCCAGAACCAGGGCTATGAGCAGTTCTTC
.	TRBV29-1	.	TRBJ1-1	CTVLGTEAFF	TGCACCGTGCTAGGCACTGAAGCTTTCTTT
.	TRBV7-8	once	TRBJ1-4	CASSYPDSELNEKLFF	TGTGCCAGCAGCTACCCGGACAGCGAACTTAATGAAAAACTGTTTTTT
.	TRBV15	.	TRBJ1-3	CATSRETGTSGNTIYF	TGTGCCACCAGCAGAGAAACAGGGACCTCTGGAAACACCATATATTTT
.	TRBV7-3	.	TRBJ1-5	CASSLDRGQPQHF	TGTGCCAGCAGCTTAGACAGAGGTCAGCCCCAGCATTTT